The next 9 T cell receptor beta chains were all read from a single sample in a study of T cell repertoires in cytomegalovirus infection. TCRdb ran MiXCR on the reads and lists one entry per CDR3 protein. The sample lists around 300,000 distinct CDR3 sequences; about a quarter were seen once. The sequenced sample consisted of PBMCs. The receptors derive from a human donor in good health (CMV status not recorded). Some clones in this sample may be carry-over from other donors' samples.

The sample holds many counts of this clonotype. The chain recombines TRBV28 with TRBJ1-1; D not resolved. The ends were cut back, 3 bases at V and 1 base at J, with 9 bases in the middle. Germline loops: CDR1 MDHEN, CDR2 SYDVKM. This CDR3 region has 14 residues. CDR3 coding DNA: TGTGCCAGCAGTTTTAGGCAAACGAACACTGAAGCTTTCTTT. Encoded protein: CASSFRQTNTEAFF. The full variable domain, rest sourced from reference TRBV28 and TRBJ1-1, is DVKVTQSSRYLVKRTGEKVFLECVQDMDHENMFWYRQDPGLGLRLIYFSYDVKMKEKGDIPEGYSVSREKKERFSLILESASTNQTSMYLCASSFRQTNTEAFFGQGTRLTVV.

The V gene is TRBV5-1, the J gene TRBJ2-7; 9 bases line up with TRBD2. The germline V gene encodes CDR1 SGHRS and CDR2 YFSETQ. This CDR3 has 18 amino acids. V was pared by 1 base and J by 2 bases, with 13 bases of the junction left unmatched. This chain's CDR3 is CASSLPTSGTSKPYEQYF. DNA of the CDR3: TGCGCCAGCAGCTTGCCTACCTCCGGGACTAGCAAACCCTACGAGCAGTACTTC.

The CDR3 protein is CASSPLDLYEQYF. DNA of the CDR3: TGTGCCAGCAGTCCGTTGGACCTGTACGAGCAGTACTTC. This chain connects TRBV28 to TRBJ2-7; D not certain. This CDR3 has 13 residues. Germline CDR1 MDHEN, CDR2 SYDVKM. V shed 5 bases and J shed 4 bases, with 12 bases lying between them.

This clonotype was observed a few times. The rearrangement uses TRBV28 and TRBJ1-2; 8 bases line up with TRBD1. V trimming: 1 base; J trimming: 2 bases; junction bases outside the gene matches: 9. Germline CDR1 reads MDHEN; CDR2 reads SYDVKM. CDR3 length: 17 amino acids. The DNA for the CDR3 is TGTGCCAGCAGTTTATCAGGGGGCCTGACAGGCAACTATGGCTACACCTTC. Residues: CASSLSGGLTGNYGYTF.

This clonotype was detected ten times or more. The chain employs TRBV29-1 and TRBJ2-3, with 9 bases lining up with TRBD1. Per germline, CDR1 SQVTM and CDR2 ANQGSEA. The trim removed 4 bases at V and 2 bases at J, leaving 7 bases unmatched. The CDR3 contains 15 residues. The CDR3, as DNA: TGCAGCGTTGGCGTCGGGACAGGGACCACAGATACGCAGTATTTT. Translating it yields CSVGVGTGTTDTQYF.

The rearrangement joins TRBV6-6 to TRBJ1-1, with D unclear. The CDR3 totals 14 residues. Germline V gene data show CDR1 as MNHNY and CDR2 as SVGAGI (reference sequence). Between the trimmed V and J ends, which lost 2 bases and 2 bases, there was a span of 9 bases. The CDR3 reads CASSYGPTNTEAFF. DNA of the CDR3: TGTGCCAGCAGTTACGGCCCAACTAACACTGAAGCTTTCTTT.

The rearrangement uses TRBV3-1 and TRBJ2-7, with 11 bases identical to TRBD1. Germline V gene data show CDR1 as LGHDT and CDR2 as YNNKEL (reference sequence). This CDR3 has 16 residues. The V gene end was trimmed by 0 bases and the J gene end by 9 bases; junction bases not matched to a gene: 10. The CDR3 DNA follows: TGTGCCAGCAGCCAAGATTGGACAGGGGGCGCGGTGGGGCAGTACTTC. Translation gives CASSQDWTGGAVGQYF.

The V gene is TRBV18, the J gene TRBJ1-5; D not certain. The CDR3 spans 16 residues. Germline V lookup: CDR1 KGHSH, CDR2 LQKENI. Trimming stripped 2 bases from V and 6 bases from J, with 17 bases between. The CDR3 loop reads CASSPRAVVSFQPQHF. Here the CDR3 DNA reads TGTGCCAGCTCACCAAGGGCAGTCGTATCTTTTCAGCCCCAGCATTTT.

The chain's CDR3 is CASRFGNQPQHF. The CDR3 DNA reads as TGTGCCAGCAGATTTGGGAATCAGCCCCAGCATTTT. This rearrangement joins TRBV28 to TRBJ1-5, with D unresolved. V was pared by 6 bases and J by 4 bases, with 7 bases between. Germline loops: CDR1 MDHEN, CDR2 SYDVKM. This CDR3 comprises 12 residues. The full variable domain, rest sourced from reference TRBV28 and TRBJ1-5, is DVKVTQSSRYLVKRTGEKVFLECVQDMDHENMFWYRQDPGLGLRLIYFSYDVKMKEKGDIPEGYSVSREKKERFSLILESASTNQTSMYLCASRFGNQPQHFGDGTRLSIL.